These T cell receptor beta chains were read from a single sample in a study of CD4 T cells in relation to SARS-CoV-2 and coronaviruses. These receptors have no known antigen. Sequencing was performed with immunoSEQ multiplex PCR; in TCRdb, only in-frame clones are kept and a portion is missing. Of 16,000 or so clones in the sample, nearly 85% were seen once. The sequenced sample consisted of CD4+ T cells from PBMCs, cultured in vitro. The receptor source for this set is a human donor in good health. Each CDR3 is given with its conserved first and last residue. A D gene is named only where the DNA matches it firmly. The size of a clone is reported for some rows only, either as once, few or many, or as a class for expanded clones.

length	size	D	V	J	DNA	CDR3
16	.	.	TRBV9	TRBJ2-7	TGTGCCAGCAGCCCTGGGGCAGGGCACCGGGAATATGAGCAGTACTTC	CASSPGAGHREYEQYF
14	.	.	TRBV7-3	TRBJ1-1	TGTGCCACCTCTCTCGTTGGGACCGACACTGAAGCTTTCTTT	CATSLVGTDTEAFF
10	.	.	TRBV20-1	TRBJ1-1	TGCAGTGCTGGGGGGTTTATGACTTTCTTT	CSAGGFMTFF
15	once	.	TRBV6-5	TRBJ2-2	TGTGCCAGCAGCTCCGGACTACCTAACACCGGGGAGCTGTTTTTT	CASSSGLPNTGELFF
13	once	TRBD1	TRBV2	TRBJ2-3	TGTGCCAGCAGCGACAGGGTGAAGGATACGCAGTATTTT	CASSDRVKDTQYF
13	.	.	TRBV24-1	TRBJ1-1	TGTGCCACCAGTGAGGACGCGAACACTGAAGCTTTCTTT	CATSEDANTEAFF
14	.	.	TRBV9	TRBJ2-3	TGTGCCAGCAGCGTAGACCACGGCAGCGATACGCAGTATTTT	CASSVDHGSDTQYF
14	few	.	TRBV5-1	TRBJ1-1	TGCGCCAGCAGCCCGGGCCGGATGAACACTGAAGCTTTCTTT	CASSPGRMNTEAFF
16	.	TRBD2	TRBV11-2	TRBJ2-1	TGTGCCAGCAGCCCGAGGACTAGCGGGAGTAACAATGAGCAGTTCTTC	CASSPRTSGSNNEQFF
13	.	.	TRBV28	TRBJ2-7	TGTGCCAGCAGTCCAGGCGTAAGCTACGAGCAGTACTTC	CASSPGVSYEQYF
17	.	TRBD2	TRBV7-2	TRBJ2-3	TGTGCCAGCAGCTTAGTGGGGACTAGCGGGGTCACAGATACGCAGTATTTT	CASSLVGTSGVTDTQYF
16	.	.	TRBV19	TRBJ2-3	TGTGCCAGTAGTATAGGGCTCCGGGACGCCGCAGATACGCAGTATTTT	CASSIGLRDAADTQYF
13	.	.	TRBV3-1/TRBV3-2	TRBJ2-1	TGTGCCAGCAGCCAAGAAGCTTGGAATGAGCAGTTCTTC	CASSQEAWNEQFF
15	.	.	TRBV15	TRBJ2-1	TGTGCCACCAGCAGAGATCAGTCCGCAGACAATGAGCAGTTCTTC	CATSRDQSADNEQFF
11	.	.	TRBV10-3	TRBJ1-1	TGTGCCATCAGTACGGGACAACAAGCTTTCTTT	CAISTGQQAFF
14	few	.	TRBV6-1	TRBJ2-2	TGTGCCAGCAGTGAAGCTGGAGTTATCGGGGAGCTGTTTTTT	CASSEAGVIGELFF
14	.	TRBD2	TRBV5-1	TRBJ2-1	TGCGCCAGCAGCTTGGGCGGGAGTGTTAATGAGCAGTTCTTC	CASSLGGSVNEQFF
12	.	.	TRBV5-1	TRBJ2-3	TGCGCCAGCAGCTTAGGGGCGGATACGCAGTATTTT	CASSLGADTQYF
12	few	.	TRBV15	TRBJ1-1	TGTGCCACCAGCAGGGGGGGAGGAGAAGCTTTCTTT	CATSRGGGEAFF
12	.	.	TRBV28	TRBJ1-2	TGTGCCAGCACCCTTCCGGGCTATGGCTACACCTTC	CASTLPGYGYTF
14	.	.	TRBV7-2	TRBJ2-7	TGTGCCAGCAGCTCCTCATACGAGACATCAGAGCAGTACTTC	CASSSSYETSEQYF
14	once	.	TRBV4-2	TRBJ1-4	TGTGCCAGCAGCCCGGCCAGCCCCAATGAAAAACTGTTTTTT	CASSPASPNEKLFF
15	.	TRBD2	TRBV18	TRBJ2-2	TGTGCCAGCTCAAGGGCGGGAGACCTCGACGGGGAGCTGTTTTTT	CASSRAGDLDGELFF
14	once	.	TRBV18	TRBJ2-5	TGTGCCAGCTCACCAGGACAGCAACAAGAGACCCAGTACTTC	CASSPGQQQETQYF
11	once	.	TRBV10-3	TRBJ2-7	TGTGCCATCAGTGGGGGGTTCGAGCAGTACTTC	CAISGGFEQYF
11	.	TRBD2	TRBV10-2	TRBJ2-7	TGCGCCAGCAGAGCGGGAACCGAGCAGTACTTC	CASRAGTEQYF
14	.	TRBD1	TRBV2	TRBJ2-2	TGTGCCAGCACTTGGGACAGCCCCACCGGGGAGCTGTTTTTT	CASTWDSPTGELFF
11	.	.	TRBV24-1	TRBJ1-4	TGTGCCACCAGTGACAGAGAAAAACTGTTTTTT	CATSDREKLFF
18	once	.	TRBV21-1	TRBJ1-6	TGTGCCAGCAGCAACCCTAAGGACAGGGAACTTTATAATTCACCCCTCCACTTT	CASSNPKDRELYNSPLHF
12	.	.	TRBV7-8	TRBJ2-5	TGTGCCAGCAGCTTAGATACGGAGACCCAGTACTTC	CASSLDTETQYF
13	.	.	TRBV12-3/TRBV12-4	TRBJ1-2	TGTGCCAGCAGTTTAAGGGGGAGATATGGCTACACCTTC	CASSLRGRYGYTF
14	.	.	TRBV5-6	TRBJ1-5	TGTGCCAGCAGCTTGGCGCAGCACAATCAGCCCCAGCATTTT	CASSLAQHNQPQHF
15	.	.	TRBV7-9	TRBJ1-1	TGTGCCAGCAGCTTGGGTGGGGGGGGCGGCACTGAAGCTTTCTTT	CASSLGGGGGTEAFF
11	.	.	TRBV5-1	TRBJ2-7	TGCGCCAGCAGCTCAACATACGAGCAGTACTTC	CASSSTYEQYF
15	.	.	TRBV4-1	TRBJ1-3	TGCGCCAGCAGCCAACTCAGAACCTCTGGAAACACCATATATTTT	CASSQLRTSGNTIYF
15	few	.	TRBV3-1/TRBV3-2	TRBJ2-6	TGTGCCAGCAGCCAAGTCCCCTCTGGGGCCAACGTCCTGACTTTC	CASSQVPSGANVLTF
19	.	TRBD2	TRBV13	TRBJ2-1	TGTGCCAGCAGCTTAATCCGGGGGACTAGCGGGAGACCAGACAATGAGCAGTTCTTC	CASSLIRGTSGRPDNEQFF
11	.	.	TRBV2	TRBJ2-1	TGTGCAAGCAGGGTAGGAAGCGAGCAGTTCTTC	CASRVGSEQFF
14	.	TRBD2	TRBV2	TRBJ2-1	TGTGCCAGCACCGAACGAGCGGGGCTCAATGAGCAGTTCTTC	CASTERAGLNEQFF
21	.	TRBD1	TRBV19	TRBJ2-1	TGTGCCAGTAGTATGCCGAAGAGAACAGGGGGCCCGCGGAGCTCCTACAATGAGCAGTTCTTC	CASSMPKRTGGPRSSYNEQFF
13	.	.	TRBV30	TRBJ2-3	TGTGCCTGGAGACGGGAGATGGCAGATACGCAGTATTTT	CAWRREMADTQYF
14	.	.	TRBV11-2	TRBJ1-2	TGTGCCAGCAGCTCGATGACGGCGAACTATGGCTACACCTTC	CASSSMTANYGYTF
15	.	.	TRBV2	TRBJ2-7	TGTGCCAGCAGTCCTAGGGGACTCTTTACCTACGAGCAGTACTTC	CASSPRGLFTYEQYF
13	.	TRBD1	TRBV29-1	TRBJ1-1	TGCAGCGTTGGGCGACAGGGGAACACTGAAGCTTTCTTT	CSVGRQGNTEAFF
12	.	.	TRBV28	TRBJ2-7	TGTGCCAGCAGTCCCAACGACATGAACTTTTTTTTC	CASSPNDMNFFF
12	.	.	TRBV18	TRBJ2-3	TGTGCCAGCTCACCACGAGTTGGTACGCAGTATTTT	CASSPRVGTQYF
12	few	.	TRBV7-9	TRBJ1-2	TGTGCCAGCAGCTCAAACAGGGATGGCTACACCTTC	CASSSNRDGYTF
13	.	TRBD1	TRBV7-9	TRBJ1-2	TGTGCCAGCAGCAAGACAGGGGGCGGCGGCTACACCTTC	CASSKTGGGGYTF
17	.	TRBD2	TRBV28	TRBJ2-6	TGTGCCAGCAGTTCAGGACTAGCGGGAGTTGGGGCCAACGTCCTGACTTTC	CASSSGLAGVGANVLTF
15	.	.	TRBV27	TRBJ2-1	TGTGCCAGCAGTTACGACAGCCAATCCTACAATGAGCAGTTCTTC	CASSYDSQSYNEQFF
16	once	TRBD1	TRBV3-1/TRBV3-2	TRBJ1-4	TGTGCCAGCAGCCAATCCGACAGGGGCCAGGGTGAAAAACTGTTTTTT	CASSQSDRGQGEKLFF